Listed below are T cell receptor beta chains from one sample, sequenced in a study of CD8 T cells in ankylosing spondylitis. TCRdb re-called the 5' RACE reads through MiXCR, storing one row per CDR3 protein. The sample includes 200,000 to 250,000 distinct CDR3 sequences, 6% to 8% seen only once; the top ten take approximately 15%. Material for sequencing was blood, either unsorted or a sorted T cell fraction (not recorded which). The receptors originated from a male donor with ankylosing spondylitis. The CDR3 runs from the conserved cysteine through the conserved F or W. The D gene is left open where the match is weak. Clone size is shown for a subset of rows, as once, few, many or a class of expanded clone.

>many|.|TRBJ2-7|TRBV12-3/TRBV12-4
CASTDLQGKYEQYF
TGTGCCAGCACCGACCTACAGGGTAAATACGAGCAGTACTTC
>.|.|TRBJ2-5|TRBV6-2/TRBV6-3
CASGKSRGAQETQYF
TGTGCCAGCGGGAAATCACGGGGGGCCCAAGAGACCCAGTACTTC
>many|.|TRBJ1-5|TRBV27
CASSLIKNSNQPQHF
TGTGCCAGCAGTTTAATTAAGAATAGCAATCAGCCCCAGCATTTT
>many|.|TRBJ2-1|TRBV29-1
CSVEDRLSYNEQFF
TGCAGCGTTGAAGATCGTCTGTCCTACAATGAGCAGTTCTTC
>.|.|TRBJ2-1|TRBV6-1
CASSEAEGANNEQFF
TGTGCCAGCAGTGAAGCCGAAGGAGCAAACAATGAGCAGTTCTTC
>many|TRBD2|TRBJ2-2|TRBV25-1
CANHKWEGYTGELFF
TGTGCCAACCATAAGTGGGAGGGATACACCGGGGAGCTGTTTTTT
>few|TRBD2|TRBJ2-3|TRBV30
CAWAFDSSGSTDTQYF
TGTGCCTGGGCATTTGACTCGAGCGGGAGTACAGATACGCAGTATTTT
>many|TRBD1|TRBJ1-5|TRBV10-3
CAISRDRDVSNQPQHF
TGTGCCATCAGTCGGGACAGGGATGTCAGCAATCAGCCCCAGCATTTT
>few|.|TRBJ2-4|TRBV20-1
CSARDPALLAKNIQYF
TGCAGTGCTAGAGATCCCGCGCTGCTGGCCAAAAACATTCAGTACTTC
>.|.|TRBJ1-4|TRBV7-9
CASSLDYGWGEKLFF
TGTGCCAGCAGCTTAGATTATGGCTGGGGTGAAAAACTGTTTTTT
>many|TRBD1|TRBJ2-7|TRBV4-3
CASSQDRMGQAYEQYF
TGCGCCAGCAGCCAAGACCGCATGGGACAGGCCTACGAGCAGTACTTC
>few|TRBD2|TRBJ2-1|TRBV11-2
CASREPLAGMYNEQFF
TGTGCCAGCAGGGAACCTCTAGCGGGAATGTACAATGAGCAGTTCTTC
>.|TRBD1|TRBJ2-7|TRBV29-1
CSVVRGTGDEQYF
TGCAGCGTTGTAAGAGGGACAGGGGACGAGCAGTACTTC
>few|.|TRBJ2-7|TRBV4-3
CASSQDGGRHGQYF
TGCGCCAGCAGCCAAGATGGGGGAAGGCACGGGCAGTACTTC
>many|.|TRBJ2-7|TRBV28
CASSLLGTANYEQYF
TGTGCCAGCAGTTTATTGGGGACGGCCAACTACGAGCAGTACTTC
>few|.|TRBJ1-5|TRBV27
CASSSGPVGQPQHF
TGTGCCAGCAGTTCGGGACCGGTAGGTCAGCCCCAGCATTTT
>many|TRBD1|TRBJ2-1|TRBV29-1
CSGPSRDRGDNEQFF
TGCAGCGGTCCTTCCCGGGACAGGGGAGACAATGAGCAGTTCTTC
>many|.|TRBJ2-6|TRBV3-1
CASSQEWGMVSGANVLTF
TGTGCCAGCAGCCAAGAGTGGGGCATGGTCTCTGGGGCCAACGTCCTGACTTTC
>many|TRBD1|TRBJ2-7|TRBV4-1
CASSQADRGTPHQYF
TGCGCCAGCAGCCAAGCTGACAGGGGGACGCCTCATCAGTACTTC
>few|.|TRBJ2-3|TRBV7-9
CASSSRVAGNTDTQYF
TGTGCCAGCAGCTCCCGCGTGGCGGGGAACACAGATACGCAGTATTTT
>.|TRBD2|TRBJ2-1|TRBV3-1
CASSSLVRGGSHNEQFF
TGTGCCAGCAGCTCCCTCGTGCGGGGAGGGTCACACAATGAGCAGTTCTTC
>few|.|TRBJ2-2|TRBV9
CASSAGFPGELFF
TGTGCCAGCAGCGCGGGGTTCCCGGGGGAGCTGTTTTTT
>once|.|TRBJ2-7|TRBV4-2
CASGDRFLSYEQYF
TGTGCCAGCGGAGACAGGTTCCTCTCCTACGAGCAGTACTTC
>many|TRBD2|TRBJ2-1|TRBV2
CASSADPAGENYNEQFF
TGTGCCAGCAGCGCCGACCCAGCGGGAGAAAATTACAATGAGCAGTTCTTC
>many|TRBD2|TRBJ2-1|TRBV24-1
CATSDRLAGGDNEQFF
TGTGCCACCAGTGATCGACTAGCGGGGGGTGACAATGAGCAGTTCTTC
>many|.|TRBJ2-3|TRBV4-2
CASSQERGIGGDTQYF
TGTGCCAGCAGCCAAGAGAGGGGGATTGGTGGAGATACGCAGTATTTT
>many|.|TRBJ2-3|TRBV12-3/TRBV12-4
CASSLEATDTQYF
TGTGCCAGCAGTTTGGAGGCAACAGATACGCAGTATTTT
>few|.|TRBJ2-7|TRBV7-9
CASSPRQSARYEQYF
TGTGCCAGCAGCCCTAGACAGTCTGCTAGATACGAGCAGTACTTC
>.|TRBD1|TRBJ1-5|TRBV7-8
CASSSKDREGQPQHF
TGTGCCAGCAGCTCTAAGGACAGGGAGGGTCAGCCCCAGCATTTT
>many|.|TRBJ2-5|TRBV29-1
CSVEGSETQYF
TGCAGCGTTGAAGGGAGCGAGACCCAGTACTTC
>.|.|TRBJ2-3|TRBV7-2
CASSLGLRGADTQYF
TGTGCCAGCAGCTTAGGACTCAGGGGGGCAGATACGCAGTATTTT
>many|.|TRBJ2-1|TRBV4-3
CASSQDGAGASYNEQFF
TGCGCCAGCAGCCAAGATGGTGCGGGGGCATCCTACAATGAGCAGTTCTTC
>.|.|TRBJ2-1|TRBV20-1
CSARGWGGNEQFF
TGCAGTGCTAGAGGGTGGGGAGGAAATGAGCAGTTCTTC
>many|.|TRBJ2-1|TRBV27
CASRQGVSYNEQFF
TGTGCCAGCAGACAAGGGGTGTCCTACAATGAGCAGTTCTTC
>many|.|TRBJ2-2|TRBV28
CASSLSGAGGELFF
TGTGCCAGCAGTTTATCGGGGGCTGGCGGGGAGCTGTTTTTT
>.|.|TRBJ2-7|TRBV20-1
CSAWGRDTYEQYF
TGCAGTGCCTGGGGGAGGGACACTTACGAGCAGTACTTC
>many|.|TRBJ2-1|TRBV10-2
CASSDKVSYNEQFF
TGCGCCAGCAGTGATAAGGTTTCCTACAATGAGCAGTTCTTC
>many|.|TRBJ1-1|TRBV28
CASSARGRNTEAFF
TGTGCCAGCAGTGCCAGGGGAAGGAACACTGAAGCTTTCTTT
>.|.|TRBJ1-2|TRBV12-3/TRBV12-4
CVSILHPGARYGYTF
TGTGTCAGCATCCTTCACCCCGGGGCCAGATATGGCTACACCTTC
>.|TRBD1|TRBJ1-5|TRBV6-6
CASGEGTGISQPQHF
TGTGCCAGCGGGGAGGGGACAGGGATAAGTCAGCCCCAGCATTTT
>many|.|TRBJ1-1|TRBV29-1
CSVEGNTEAFF
TGCAGCGTTGAAGGTAACACTGAAGCTTTCTTT
>many|.|TRBJ2-7|TRBV5-4
CASSFRGWDDEQYF
TGTGCCAGCAGCTTTAGGGGTTGGGACGACGAGCAGTACTTC
>.|.|TRBJ2-3|TRBV27
CASSFGPMGPDTQYF
TGTGCCAGCAGCTTCGGACCAATGGGGCCAGATACGCAGTATTTT
>many|.|TRBJ2-1|TRBV5-1
CASSLSSYNEQFF
TGCGCCAGCAGCTTGAGCTCCTACAATGAGCAGTTCTTC
>many|.|TRBJ2-2|TRBV28
CASSFASGSYPGELFF
TGTGCCAGCAGTTTTGCCTCAGGGTCGTATCCCGGGGAGCTGTTTTTT
>few|TRBD1|TRBJ2-7|TRBV4-3
CASSPSSWDSSYEQYF
TGCGCCAGCAGTCCAAGCTCCTGGGACAGCTCCTACGAGCAGTACTTC